This is a list of T cell receptor beta chains from one sample in a study of blood T cell repertoires in COVID-19. This table comes from immunoSEQ multiplex PCR, and its TCRdb copy is limited to in-frame clones, with some not included. Among about 130,000 clones, 92% were seen once, and the ten largest hold about 2%. Input material: peripheral blood. These receptors were obtained from a man aged 50-59 years with COVID-19, enrolled during active disease. Both conserved end residues are part of each CDR3. A D gene is named only where the DNA matches it firmly. Not all rows give a size; the values are once, few, many and, for expanded clones, a class.

V,D,size,J,CDR3,DNA
TRBV21-1,NA,NA,TRBJ1-1,CASSKWAATEAFF,TGTGCCAGCAGCAAATGGGCAGCTACTGAAGCTTTCTTT
TRBV7-9,TRBD1,NA,TRBJ2-5,CASSPRGGQGRKETQYF,TGTGCCAGCAGCCCACGCGGAGGACAGGGCAGAAAAGAGACCCAGTACTTC
TRBV3-1/TRBV3-2,TRBD2,NA,TRBJ2-2,CASSAGAGANTGELFF,TGTGCCAGCAGCGCCGGAGCGGGAGCGAACACCGGGGAGCTGTTTTTT
TRBV28,TRBD1,once,TRBJ2-7,CASSPRTGGLVEQYF,TGTGCCAGCAGTCCTCGGACAGGGGGCCTGGTCGAGCAGTACTTC
TRBV28,NA,NA,TRBJ1-5,CASSSGGRYQPQHF,TGTGCCAGCAGTTCGGGGGGCCGCTATCAGCCCCAGCATTTT
TRBV7-2,NA,NA,TRBJ2-7,CASSPGAIHSYEQYF,TGTGCCAGCAGCCCGGGAGCGATTCACTCCTACGAGCAGTACTTC
TRBV24-1,NA,NA,TRBJ2-1,CATSDLHRSSYNEQFF,TGTGCCACCAGTGACCTTCATAGAAGCTCCTACAATGAGCAGTTCTTC
TRBV30,NA,NA,TRBJ2-3,CAWSRETGDTQYF,TGTGCCTGGAGCCGGGAGACTGGTGATACGCAGTATTTT
TRBV28,NA,NA,TRBJ1-1,CASSYWTAMNAEAFF,TGTGCCAGCAGCTATTGGACAGCTATGAACGCTGAAGCTTTCTTT
TRBV18,TRBD1,NA,TRBJ2-2,CASSPSGQGADTGELFF,TGTGCCAGCTCACCATCCGGACAGGGCGCAGACACCGGGGAGCTGTTTTTT
TRBV5-1,TRBD2,once,TRBJ2-1,CASSLGLAGGINEQFF,TGCGCCAGCAGCTTGGGACTAGCGGGAGGCATCAATGAGCAGTTCTTC
TRBV13,TRBD2,NA,TRBJ2-1,CASRGAGGGTYNEQFF,TGTGCCAGCAGGGGAGCGGGAGGGGGGACTTACAATGAGCAGTTCTTC
TRBV2,TRBD1,few,TRBJ1-4,CASSSGQGREKLFF,TGTGCCAGCAGTTCAGGACAGGGTCGAGAAAAACTGTTTTTT
TRBV6-1,NA,NA,TRBJ2-2,CASSVNRGGNTGELFF,TGTGCCAGCAGTGTTAACAGGGGAGGGAACACCGGGGAGCTGTTTTTT
TRBV5-1,TRBD1,NA,TRBJ2-2,CASSTGGFGELFF,TGCGCCAGCAGTACAGGGGGCTTCGGGGAGCTGTTTTTT
TRBV9,TRBD2,NA,TRBJ2-3,CASSAGLAGGTDTQYF,TGTGCCAGCAGCGCGGGACTAGCGGGAGGGACAGATACGCAGTATTTT
TRBV27,TRBD2,NA,TRBJ2-3,CASSLFGIAGGGNTDTQYF,TGTGCCAGCAGTTTATTCGGAATAGCGGGAGGAGGTAACACAGATACGCAGTATTTT